The 20 T cell receptor beta chains in this list originate from one sample, sequenced in a study of blood T cell repertoires in COVID-19. The assay was immunoSEQ multiplex PCR, and TCRdb's table has in-frame clones only and misses some. The sample records approximately 450,000 clones, around 90% being singletons. The sequencing input was PBMCs or T cells enriched from blood (not recorded which). These receptors were collected from a woman under 30 with acute COVID-19.

This clone showed up just a few times. The rearrangement uses TRBV18 and TRBJ1-1; 8 nucleotides line up with TRBD1. CDR1 and CDR2 (germline): KGHSH, LQKENI. The CDR3 runs 15 residues. V lost 3 bases, J lost 0 bases, and 3 bases stayed unmatched. CDR3 sequence reads: CASSPWTGMNTEAFF. The CDR3 DNA is TGTGCCAGCTCACCTTGGACAGGGATGAACACTGAAGCTTTCTTT.

This clone came up once. The chain is built from TRBV5-5 and TRBJ1-3; D uncertain. Germline V CDR1 and CDR2: SGHKS, YYEKEE (reference sequence). The length of the CDR3 is 13 residues. Trimming cost V 0 bases and J 4 bases, with 5 bases left between them. The CDR3 loop reads CASSLDQGNTIYF. CDR3 bases: TGTGCCAGCAGCTTGGATCAGGGAAACACCATATATTTT.

This chain joins TRBV3-1 (or the pseudogene TRBV3-2) and TRBJ2-7, with TRBD1 matching over 8 bases. The V segment lost 2 bases and the J segment 6 bases; nucleotides outside the gene matches: 6. Per germline, CDR1 LGHDT and CDR2 YNNKEL (reference sequence). The CDR3 is 14 amino acids. The CDR3: CASSQRTGSGEQYF. CDR3 DNA sequence: TGTGCCAGCAGCCAAAGGACAGGGTCCGGCGAGCAGTACTTC.

This sequence joins TRBV5-6 and TRBJ2-2; 7 bases are shared with TRBD2. Germline assignment: CDR1 SGHDT and CDR2 YYEEEE. J was trimmed by 6 bases and V by 0 bases; bases with no gene match: 8. This CDR3 has 16 amino acids. The CDR3 spells CASSLEGGRVPGELFF. CDR3 sequence (DNA): TGTGCCAGCAGCTTGGAAGGCGGGAGAGTCCCCGGGGAGCTGTTTTTT.

Points on this clone: The identical CDR3 is also encoded by other nucleotide sequences in the sample. The CDR3 bases are TGTGCCAGCAGTGTCGGACAGGGCAATCAGCCCCAGCATTTT. Amino acid sequence: CASSVGQGNQPQHF. The V gene is TRBV2, the J gene TRBJ1-5, with 7 bases aligning to TRBD1. There are 14 residues in the CDR3. CDR1 is SNHLY and CDR2 is FYNNEI in the germline V gene. With 4 bases clipped from V and 2 bases from J, the junction kept 2 bases outside the gene matches.

This chain joins TRBV19 and TRBJ2-5; TRBD2 aligns across 10 bases. Germline CDR1 LNHDA, CDR2 SQIVND (reference sequence). J was trimmed by 1 base and V by 2 bases; bases with no gene match: 4. The CDR3 is made up of 16 amino acids. The chain's CDR3 is CASSISASGSQETQYF. As DNA, the CDR3 is TGTGCCAGTAGTATATCGGCTAGCGGGAGCCAAGAGACCCAGTACTTC.

The V and J genes are TRBV19 and TRBJ1-6, with a weak D call TRBD1 (6 bases). Germline V lookup: CDR1 LNHDA, CDR2 SQIVND (reference sequence). V lost 5 bases to trimming and J lost 5 bases, with 10 bases between them. The CDR3 consists of 14 residues. CDR3 protein: CASSLTGDNSPLHF. The CDR3 DNA reads TGTGCCAGTAGTTTGACAGGAGATAATTCACCCCTCCACTTT.

This chain connects TRBV12-5 to TRBJ2-7; D remains unclear. Germline CDR1 LGHNT, CDR2 FRNRAP. V lost 1 base and J 4 bases, leaving 8 bases between the germline ends. The CDR3 is 13 residues long. CDR3 loop: CASGLAGPYEQYF. The CDR3 nucleotides are TGTGCTAGTGGTTTGGCTGGGCCGTACGAGCAGTACTTC.

The genes are TRBV19 and TRBJ1-1, with TRBD1 as a possible D gene (6 bases). This CDR3 has 13 amino acids. Trimming left V 6 bases short and J 1 base short, with 9 bases between. CDR1 and CDR2 from the germline V gene are LNHDA and SQIVND (reference sequence). In nucleotides, the CDR3 is TGTGCCAGTAGGCGGGGGCAGAACACTGAAGCTTTCTTT. This translates into CASRRGQNTEAFF.

The chain employs TRBV7-9 and TRBJ1-6, with 8 bases that match TRBD1. Germline V CDR1 and CDR2: SEHNR, FQNEAQ (reference sequence). This CDR3 is 15 amino acids long. With V trimmed by 6 bases and J by 6 bases, 7 bases remained unmatched. The CDR3: CASSYRQGTNSPLHF. In DNA form, the CDR3 reads TGTGCCAGCAGTTATAGACAGGGGACTAATTCACCCCTCCACTTT.

CDR3 amino acids: CASSEDSLYQETQYF. The CDR3 region has the DNA TGCGCCAGCAGTGAGGACAGCTTGTATCAAGAGACCCAGTACTTC. V gene TRBV4-1 combines with J gene TRBJ2-5; a possible D gene is TRBD1 (6 bases). Germline V gives CDR1 MGHRA, CDR2 YSYEKL. The V end lost 6 bases, the J end lost 2 bases, and 16 bases lay between the germline ends. The CDR3 has 15 amino acids.

Regarding this clone: The sample contains more than one DNA sequence encoding this CDR3. The V gene is TRBV10-2, the J gene TRBJ2-7; 12 bases are shared with TRBD2. Germline lookup yields CDR1 WSHSY and CDR2 SAAADI. The V gene end was trimmed by 4 bases and the J gene end by 2 bases; junction bases not matched to a gene: 3. The CDR3 has 15 amino acids. The CDR3: CASSALAGGTYEQYF. As DNA, the CDR3 is TGCGCCAGCAGTGCACTAGCGGGAGGAACCTACGAGCAGTACTTC.

This chain connects TRBV30 to TRBJ2-1, with 9 bases that match TRBD1. CDR3 length equals 14 residues. V was pared by 3 bases and J by 8 bases, with 8 bases of the junction left unmatched. Germline values: CDR1 GTSNPN, CDR2 SVGIG (reference sequence). CDR3 nucleotide sequence: TGTGCCTGGAGCAGGGACAGGGTTTGGGATGAGCAGTTCTTC. The encoded protein is CAWSRDRVWDEQFF.

The chain recombines TRBV5-1 with TRBJ2-3; D is possibly TRBD2 (5 bases). There are 14 residues in the CDR3. V lost 4 bases and J lost 4, with 13 bases in between. CDR1 and CDR2 from the germline V gene are SGHRS and YFSETQ. The chain's CDR3 is CASSPGRLADTQYF. In DNA form, the CDR3 reads TGCGCCAGCAGCCCGGGAAGGCTGGCAGATACGCAGTATTTT. Combining the CDR3 with reference TRBV5-1 and TRBJ2-3 gives the whole variable domain KAGVTQTPRYLIKTRGQQVTLSCSPISGHRSVSWYQQTPGQGLQFLFEYFSETQRNKGNFPGRFSGRQFSNSRSEMNVSTLELGDSALYLCASSPGRLADTQYFGPGTRLTVL.

The chain couples TRBV19 to TRBJ2-7; D is perhaps TRBD2 (6 bases). Germline V gene data show CDR1 as LNHDA and CDR2 as SQIVND (reference sequence). This CDR3 spans 16 amino acids. Trimming pared 6 bases from V and 5 bases from J, leaving 23 bases between. CDR3 DNA: TGTGCCAGTAGCCAAAGAGGCAGACTAGACGGGAACGAGCAGTACTTC. Protein: CASSQRGRLDGNEQYF.

The chain combines TRBV19 with TRBJ2-1; TRBD2 might be the D (6 bases). V lost 1 base to trimming and J lost 4 bases, with 17 bases between them. This CDR3 is built from 17 residues. Germline loops: CDR1 LNHDA, CDR2 SQIVND (reference sequence). The CDR3 DNA follows: TGTGCCAGTAGTATAGCGTCGGCGGGGTCCTCGTACAATGAGCAGTTCTTC. It yields the protein CASSIASAGSSYNEQFF.

This chain joins TRBV5-4 and TRBJ2-7; 8 nucleotides line up with TRBD1. With V trimmed by 4 bases and J by 6 bases, 24 bases remained unmatched. This CDR3 is built from 19 residues. CDR1 and CDR2 from the germline V gene are SGHNT and YYREEE (reference sequence). DNA for the CDR3: TGTGCCAGCAGCCTTGCAGGGGGCCAAACCCCTTGGACTACGCGCGAGCAGTACTTC. Residues: CASSLAGGQTPWTTREQYF.

The gene calls are TRBV5-1 and TRBJ1-1; the match to TRBD1 covers 7 bases. V dropped 3 bases and J dropped 0; count of bases not matched to a gene: 11. CDR3 length: 17 residues. The germline V gene has CDR1 SGHRS and CDR2 YFSETQ. The CDR3 DNA is TGCGCCAGCAGCTCCAAAACCGGGACAGCCGTGAACACTGAAGCTTTCTTT. Its translation: CASSSKTGTAVNTEAFF.

The chain has TRBV6-5 and TRBJ2-7, with D perhaps TRBD2 (6 bases). From germline, CDR1 is MNHEY and CDR2 SVGAGI. Trimming took 2 bases from V and 6 from J, leaving 14 bases between them. The length of the CDR3 is 14 residues. CDR3 nucleotide sequence: TGTGCCAGCAGTTACGATTCTTTCGGGGGCGAGCAGTACTTC. It translates to CASSYDSFGGEQYF.

In its sample, this clone was seen a few times. The gene calls are TRBV6-5 and TRBJ2-2; the D gene is possibly TRBD1 (6 bases). Germline assignment: CDR1 MNHEY and CDR2 SVGAGI. The CDR3 contains 15 residues. The V and J ends lost 5 bases and 2 bases respectively, with 12 bases between them. DNA of the CDR3: TGTGCCAGCAGTATACAGGGTTTTAACACCGGGGAGCTGTTTTTT. Protein: CASSIQGFNTGELFF.